This T cell receptor beta chain was documented in a study of molecular identifiers for immune sequencing clone quantification. Preparation of the bulk TCR libraries relied on previously described methods and listed TCR primers. TCRdb ran MiXCR on the PCR reads and lists one entry per CDR3 protein. The sample carries about 320,000 distinct CDR3 sequences, about a fifth recorded once. CDR1 is MNHEY and CDR2 is SMNVEV in the germline V gene (reference sequence). The CDR3 spans 13 residues. V lost 4 bases, J lost 6 bases, and 6 bases stayed unmatched. Sorted inputs of roughly 17,000 to 1,100,000 cells, with 10%, 30% or 50% RNA, yielded naive CD8 libraries.

This clonotype was sampled from a human donor in good health. Some libraries in this study had Jurkat cell RNA spiked in. The chain couples TRBV27 to TRBJ2-7; 7 positions match TRBD1. Sequenced input: naive CD8+ T cells from blood, with Jurkat cell RNA spiked in. Subset in this sample: FACS-sorted CD8+CD4-CCR7+CD45RA+ naive T cells. The CDR3 spells CASSYRDSCEQYF. The CDR3 DNA sequence: TGTGCCAGCAGTTACCGGGACAGCTGCGAGCAGTACTTC.